This entry is about one T cell receptor beta chain. CDR3 length: 14 residues. Per germline, CDR1 SGHKS and CDR2 YYEKEE (reference sequence). V was clipped by 0 bases and J by 1 base, with 7 bases between them. Sequencing was performed with immunoSEQ multiplex PCR; in TCRdb, only in-frame clones are kept and a portion is missing. The table has around 59,000 clones, roughly 84% seen once. This sample was included in a study of lymphopenia after photon versus proton radiotherapy. V and J are TRBV5-5 and TRBJ2-5; D remains unclear. The sample here was peripheral blood, taken from a patient treated with proton-based radiotherapy. The sequence was collected from a man in his sixties with pancreatic cancer. The chain's CDR3 is CASSLGLSQETQYF. The CDR3 nucleotides read TGTGCCAGCAGCTTGGGACTGTCCCAAGAGACCCAGTACTTC. Looking up the rest from reference TRBV5-5 and TRBJ2-5 gives the full variable domain: DAGVTQSPTHLIKTRGQQVTLRCSPISGHKSVSWYQQVLGQGPQFIFQYYEKEERGRGNFPDRFSARQFPNYSSELNVNALLLGDSALYLCASSLGLSQETQYFGPGTRLLVL.